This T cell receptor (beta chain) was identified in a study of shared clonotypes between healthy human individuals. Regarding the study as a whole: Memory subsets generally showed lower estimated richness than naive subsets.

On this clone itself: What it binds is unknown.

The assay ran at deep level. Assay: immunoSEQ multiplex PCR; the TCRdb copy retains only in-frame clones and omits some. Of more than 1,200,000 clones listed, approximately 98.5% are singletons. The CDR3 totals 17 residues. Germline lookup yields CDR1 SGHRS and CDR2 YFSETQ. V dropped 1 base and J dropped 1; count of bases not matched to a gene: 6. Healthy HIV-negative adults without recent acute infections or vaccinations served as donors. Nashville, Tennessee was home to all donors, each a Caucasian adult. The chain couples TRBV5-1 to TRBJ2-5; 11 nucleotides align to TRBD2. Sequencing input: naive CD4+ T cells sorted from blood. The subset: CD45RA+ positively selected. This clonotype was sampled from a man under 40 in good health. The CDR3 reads CASSLIGLAGSQETQYF. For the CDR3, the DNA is TGCGCCAGCAGCTTGATTGGACTAGCGGGTTCCCAAGAGACCCAGTACTTC.